This T cell receptor (beta chain) was recorded in a study of cytomegalovirus exposure and HLA in healthy donors. On the study more broadly: The approximately 120 million unique TCR beta sequences, from roughly 180 million T cells, were found by an earlier analysis.

V lost 6 bases and J lost 1, with 19 bases in between. The CDR3 is made up of 16 amino acids. Germline V CDR1 and CDR2: SGHNT, YYREEE (reference sequence). With regard to this clone: Its antigen is not identified.

The PCR made use of 60 Vbeta and 13 Jbeta primers. TCRdb's table, derived via immunoSEQ multiplex PCR, lists solely in-frame clones and lacks some. Of 100,000 to 150,000 clones listed, about 80% are singletons. Study-wide findings and caveats: Clonal expansion, a later analysis showed, was greater in HLA-associated TCR beta chains than in equally common others. The authors later found most CMV-associated TCR beta chains appeared HLA-restricted. Indistinguishable V segments such as TRBV6-2 and TRBV6-3 were excluded.

Sequenced sample: PBMCs. This clonotype was sampled from a woman aged 45-65 years in good health and CMV-seronegative. The rearrangement uses TRBV5-4 and TRBJ1-1; no reliable D call. The CDR3 protein is CASNLGLGVTNTEAFF. CDR3 sequence (DNA): TGTGCCAGCAACCTCGGACTGGGAGTCACGAACACTGAAGCTTTCTTT.